The 17 T cell receptor beta chains below were found in one sample sequenced in a study of T cell changes during pregnancy in multiple sclerosis. Method: immunoSEQ multiplex PCR; TCRdb's copy keeps in-frame clones and lacks some. The sample shows under 85,000 clones, roughly 94% of them seen only once. Here the sequenced sample was peripheral blood, taken in the third trimester of pregnancy. The source is a female donor with multiple sclerosis, enrolled in a pregnancy study.

This chain uses TRBV2 with TRBJ2-5; 7 bases are shared with TRBD2. This CDR3 has 14 residues. Losses at the gene ends were 7 bases for V and 5 bases for J; bases not matched to a gene: 10. The germline gives CDR1 SNHLY, CDR2 FYNNEI. The chain's CDR3 is CASKRGDQGETQYF. The CDR3 DNA reads as TGTGCCAGCAAACGGGGGGATCAAGGCGAGACCCAGTACTTC.

The rearrangement joins TRBV25-1 to TRBJ1-2, with D maybe TRBD1 (6 bases). Germline V gene sequence: CDR1 MGHDK, CDR2 SYGVNS. The CDR3 consists of 15 residues. Trimming pared 4 bases from V and 8 bases from J, leaving 20 bases between. In DNA form, the CDR3 reads TGTGCCAGCAGTGGGACCGGGACACTTATCGGAGGCTACACCTTC. Its protein product is CASSGTGTLIGGYTF.

The chain couples TRBV29-1 to TRBJ2-2; 8 nucleotides align to TRBD1. The J segment lost 5 bases and the V segment lost 6 bases, leaving 8 bases of the junction unmatched. The CDR3 contains 14 residues. Germline V gene data show CDR1 as SQVTM and CDR2 as ANQGSEA. CDR3 sequence: CSVAGQGGTGELFF. As DNA, the CDR3 is TGCAGCGTGGCCGGACAGGGCGGGACCGGGGAGCTGTTTTTT.

The chain is built from TRBV6-5 and TRBJ1-6; 9 nucleotides match TRBD1. The V gene end was trimmed by 4 bases and the J gene end by 10 bases; junction bases not matched to a gene: 8. This CDR3 spans 15 amino acids. Germline V gene sequence: CDR1 MNHEY, CDR2 SVGAGI. Here the CDR3 reads CASSSSKDRGSPLHF. As DNA, the CDR3 is TGTGCCAGCAGTTCCTCTAAGGACAGGGGATCACCCCTCCACTTT.

The genes are TRBV4-1 and TRBJ1-1, with D possibly TRBD1 on 6 matching bases. With 4 bases removed from V and 1 base from J, the gap between germline ends came to 10 bases. CDR1 and CDR2 from the germline V gene are MGHRA and YSYEKL. This CDR3 has 14 amino acids. The CDR3 region has the DNA TGCGCCAGCAGCCTAAGACAGGCGAACACTGAAGCTTTCTTT. This sequence encodes CASSLRQANTEAFF.

The chain carries TRBV7-2 and TRBJ1-3; no clear D gene. The V gene lost 1 base and the J gene lost 0 bases, with 10 bases spanning the gap. The CDR3 has 16 amino acids. Germline CDR1 is SGHTA and CDR2 is FQGNSA. CDR3 coding DNA: TGTGCCAGCAGCTTAGAGGTGCAGGCCTCTGGAAACACCATATATTTT. This translates into CASSLEVQASGNTIYF.

The chain combines TRBV6-6 with TRBJ2-3; 13 nucleotides align to TRBD2. J lost 2 bases, V lost 5 bases, and 4 bases had no gene match. Germline lookup yields CDR1 MNHNY and CDR2 SVGAGI (reference sequence). The CDR3 sequence is 16 residues long. The CDR3 nucleotides read TGTGCCAGCAGTAAGACTAGCGGGGGGTACACAGATACGCAGTATTTT. Translated: CASSKTSGGYTDTQYF.

The rearrangement links TRBV30 to TRBJ1-2, with 7 bases matching TRBD1. This CDR3 has 15 amino acids. CDR1 is GTSNPN, CDR2 SVGIG, per germline (reference sequence). The V gene end was trimmed by 0 bases and the J gene end by 4 bases; junction bases not matched to a gene: 8. The CDR3 loop reads CAWSVKPGGTYGYTF. DNA of the CDR3: TGTGCCTGGAGTGTAAAGCCAGGGGGTACCTATGGCTACACCTTC.

The chain joins TRBV5-5 to TRBJ2-1; weak D call: TRBD1 (6 bases). This CDR3 comprises 16 residues. V was pared by 4 bases and J by 8 bases, with 22 bases between. Per germline, CDR1 SGHKS and CDR2 YYEKEE (reference sequence). CDR3 in DNA: TGTGCCAGCAGCAGGTGGGGGTCAGGGGATTTCGATGAGCAGTTCTTC. It encodes CASSRWGSGDFDEQFF.

This sequence joins TRBV7-9 and TRBJ1-1, with 7 bases identical to TRBD1. The CDR3 is 14 amino acids. Germline values: CDR1 SEHNR, CDR2 FQNEAQ (reference sequence). V was pared by 5 bases and J by 6 bases, with 9 bases of the junction left unmatched. The CDR3, as DNA: TGTGCCAGCAGCACGGCAGGGGGGAGAGCTGAAGCTTTCTTT. The encoded protein is CASSTAGGRAEAFF.

This chain's CDR3 is CASTPDRGYEQYF. The CDR3, as DNA: TGTGCCTCCACGCCGGACAGGGGGTACGAGCAGTACTTC. This chain connects TRBV30 to TRBJ2-7; TRBD1 agrees at 10 bases. The V and J ends lost 7 bases and 4 bases, in that order; junction bases with no gene match: 7. Germline assignment: CDR1 GTSNPN and CDR2 SVGIG (reference sequence). The CDR3 has 13 residues.

This chain joins TRBV6-4 and TRBJ1-2; 12 bases are shared with TRBD1. CDR1 MRHNA and CDR2 SNTAGT come from the germline V gene. This CDR3 has 16 amino acids. The trim removed 6 bases at V and 8 bases at J, leaving 13 bases unmatched. The CDR3 DNA is TGTGCCAGCAGACTACGCGGGACAGGGGGCGCAGGCGGCTACACCTTC. Amino acids: CASRLRGTGGAGGYTF.

This rearrangement joins TRBV5-8 to TRBJ2-3; the D gene is possibly TRBD1 (6 bases). This CDR3 is built from 16 residues. Germline V gene sequence: CDR1 SGHTS, CDR2 YDEGEE. V lost 0 bases, J lost 1 base, and 12 bases lay in between. CDR3 nucleotide sequence: TGTGCCAGCAGCTTGGGGACAGTTCCCCGCACAGATACGCAGTATTTT. Amino acids: CASSLGTVPRTDTQYF.

The chain couples TRBV19 to TRBJ2-4, with a weak D call TRBD2 (5 bases). V was shortened by 10 bases and J by 6 bases, with 10 bases between the two germline ends. The CDR3 totals 11 residues. Per the germline V gene, CDR1 is LNHDA and CDR2 is SQIVND (reference sequence). The CDR3 here is CATSAGNIQYF. The CDR3, as DNA: TGTGCCACCTCGGCGGGAAACATTCAGTACTTC. Full variable domain (remainder filled in from reference TRBV19 and TRBJ2-4): DGGITQSPKYLFRKEGQNVTLSCEQNLNHDAMYWYRQDPGQGLRLIYYSQIVNDFQKGDIAEGYSVSREKKESFPLTVTSAQKNPTAFYLCATSAGNIQYFGAGTRLSVL.

The rearrangement links TRBV29-1 to TRBJ1-2, with D possibly being TRBD1 (5 bases). The V end was cut by 3 bases, the J end by 4 bases, with 9 bases between. Germline loops: CDR1 SQVTM, CDR2 ANQGSEA. The CDR3 consists of 12 residues. The CDR3 reads CSVDRAGYGYTF. The CDR3 DNA follows: TGCAGCGTTGACAGGGCCGGCTATGGCTACACCTTC.

The chain recombines TRBV18 with TRBJ1-6, with 10 bases lining up with TRBD1. With V trimmed by 4 bases and J by 11 bases, 11 bases remained unmatched. Germline CDR1 is KGHSH and CDR2 is LQKENI. This CDR3 contains 16 residues. This CDR3 is CASSLTPGQGIPPLHF. CDR3 DNA: TGTGCCAGCTCACTAACTCCGGGACAGGGGATCCCACCCCTCCACTTT.

The chain's CDR3 is CASSSYRNDSPLHF. The CDR3 DNA reads as TGTGCCAGCAGCTCCTACAGGAATGATTCACCCCTCCACTTT. The V gene is TRBV13, the J gene TRBJ1-6; the D gene is possibly TRBD1 (5 bases). Per germline, CDR1 PRHDT and CDR2 FYEKMQ (reference sequence). Trimming stripped 4 bases from V and 8 bases from J, with 12 bases between. The CDR3 has 14 amino acids. Complete variable domain (other parts from reference TRBV13 and TRBJ1-6): AAGVIQSPRHLIKEKRETATLKCYPIPRHDTVYWYQQGPGQDPQFLISFYEKMQSDKGSIPDRFSAQQFSDYHSELNMSSLELGDSALYFCASSSYRNDSPLHFGNGTRLTVT.